This is a list of T cell receptor beta chains from one sample in a study of TIL therapy for anti-PD-1-resistant metastatic lung cancer. TCRdb keeps only in-frame clones here, not all; method: immunoSEQ multiplex PCR. Of about 60,000 clones listed, 69% are singletons. Sample: blood, taken at baseline. These receptors all come from a person between 25 and 79 years old with non-small cell lung cancer. Both conserved end residues are part of each CDR3. A D gene is named only where the DNA matches it firmly.

D gene	V gene	J gene	CDR3 protein
NA	TRBV7-2	TRBJ2-2	CASSLVRQTGELFF
TRBD1	TRBV5-1	TRBJ1-2	CASRGQDGGGYTF
NA	TRBV27	TRBJ2-3	CASSPSGSTDTQYF
NA	TRBV11-1	TRBJ2-2	CASSRLGVGELFF
NA	TRBV10-3	TRBJ2-5	CAISESREMLQTQYF
TRBD1	TRBV5-1	TRBJ1-2	CASSAGGQVNGYTF
NA	TRBV30	TRBJ1-1	CAWSVVGNTEAFF
NA	TRBV5-6	TRBJ1-1	CASSFSLRNTEAFF
NA	TRBV9	TRBJ1-2	CASSVVGGSGYTF
NA	TRBV29-1	TRBJ2-3	CSVEASTDTQYF
TRBD1	TRBV19	TRBJ2-1	CASSLQGAGYNEQFF
NA	TRBV6-1	TRBJ1-1	CASSLRGRMNTEAFF
NA	TRBV7-8	TRBJ2-7	CASSWTVFYEQYF
NA	TRBV7-8	TRBJ2-7	CASSLAVRVAAYEQYF
NA	TRBV14	TRBJ1-2	CASSPTGAGWKGGYTF
NA	TRBV5-1	TRBJ2-7	CASSLAAGGFYEQYF
NA	TRBV29-1	TRBJ2-5	CSVSLTETQYF
NA	TRBV6-1	TRBJ2-1	CASSGSWTYNEQFF
TRBD1	TRBV28	TRBJ1-1	CASSPGQGPNTEAFF
TRBD1	TRBV27	TRBJ2-7	CASSLGTGEQYF
NA	TRBV2	TRBJ1-1	CASSSERETEAFF
NA	TRBV4-1	TRBJ2-7	CASSQDLRVGKYF
NA	TRBV1	TRBJ2-5	CTSSQDSLAGGGETQYF
NA	TRBV27	TRBJ2-1	CASSPTRQRPLNEQFF
NA	TRBV5-1	TRBJ2-7	CASSSSEGGAFSYEQYF
NA	TRBV11-2	TRBJ2-1	CASSPSGTYNEQFF
NA	TRBV5-8	TRBJ2-3	CASRDGDTQGPDTQYF
NA	TRBV6-5	TRBJ1-2	CASSYRVDYGYTF
NA	TRBV6-5	TRBJ2-6	CASQYHGTGANVLTF
TRBD2	TRBV6-6	TRBJ2-7	CASSTLAGDTYEQYF
TRBD1	TRBV7-3	TRBJ2-1	CASSIGQGFYNEQFF
TRBD1	TRBV6-1	TRBJ2-5	CASSGTGYQETQYF
NA	TRBV28	TRBJ1-4	CASSLFGQTANEKLFF
NA	TRBV5-1	TRBJ2-5	CASARTFQETQYF
NA	TRBV19	TRBJ2-7	CASSLAGARVYEQYF
TRBD1	TRBV7-9	TRBJ1-2	CASSIGQGFEVYGYTF
TRBD2	TRBV6-4	TRBJ2-7	CASSALLAGAYEQYF
NA	TRBV25-1	TRBJ2-7	CASSESGQDSVYF
NA	TRBV30	TRBJ1-1	CAWSRGGTEAFF
NA	TRBV11-2	TRBJ2-1	CASSPPPLGSIEQFF
NA	TRBV7-3	TRBJ2-1	CASSLGSYNEQFF